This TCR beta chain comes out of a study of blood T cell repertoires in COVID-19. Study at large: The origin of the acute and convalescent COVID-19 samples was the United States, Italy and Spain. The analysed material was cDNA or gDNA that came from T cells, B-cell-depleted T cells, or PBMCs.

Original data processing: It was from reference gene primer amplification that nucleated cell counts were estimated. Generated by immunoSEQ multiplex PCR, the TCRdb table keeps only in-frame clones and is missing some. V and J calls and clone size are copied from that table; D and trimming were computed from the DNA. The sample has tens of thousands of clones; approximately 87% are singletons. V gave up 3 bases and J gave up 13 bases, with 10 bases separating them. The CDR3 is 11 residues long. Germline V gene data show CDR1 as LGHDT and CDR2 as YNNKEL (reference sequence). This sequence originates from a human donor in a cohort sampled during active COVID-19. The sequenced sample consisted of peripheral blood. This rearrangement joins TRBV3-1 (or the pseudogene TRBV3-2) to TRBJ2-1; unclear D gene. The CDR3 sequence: CASSHERAQFF. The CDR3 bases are TGTGCCAGCAGCCACGAGCGCGCACAGTTCTTC.